A selection of T cell receptor beta chains follows, all from one sample in a study of cytomegalovirus exposure and HLA in healthy donors. Generated by immunoSEQ multiplex PCR, the TCRdb table keeps only in-frame clones and is missing some. In total, the table holds approximately 190,000 clones. The material sequenced was PBMCs. The receptors originated from a man aged 25 to 40 in good health and CMV-seronegative. Both conserved end residues are part of each CDR3. D genes are given only for firm matches.

DNA	CDR3	J	D	V
TGTGCCTGGAGTAGGACTATCCTCAATGAGCAGTTCTTC	CAWSRTILNEQFF	TRBJ2-1	NA	TRBV30
TGCGCCAGCAGCTTCGGCAGGGGATATGGCTACACCTTC	CASSFGRGYGYTF	TRBJ1-2	NA	TRBV5-1
TGTGCCTGTCAGAGGTCCGGCAGGGGGCAGGGAGAAAAACTGTTTTTT	CACQRSGRGQGEKLFF	TRBJ1-4	TRBD1	TRBV30
TGTGCCAGCAGGACGGACTGGGATAATTCACCCCTCCACTTT	CASRTDWDNSPLHF	TRBJ1-6	NA	TRBV2
TGCGCCAGCAGCTTGGGGGGGACAGCTAGCTCCTACGAGCAGTACTTC	CASSLGGTASSYEQYF	TRBJ2-7	TRBD1	TRBV5-1
TGTGCCTGGAATGAGGGACTAGCGGGGGGAGGAGAGACCCAGTACTTC	CAWNEGLAGGGETQYF	TRBJ2-5	TRBD2	TRBV30
TGTGCCATCAGTGAGTCGAGGGTAGAGTATGGCTACACCTTC	CAISESRVEYGYTF	TRBJ1-2	NA	TRBV10-3
TGTGCCTGGAGGTGGAGGACAGGGGAGGCCGGGGAGCTGTTTTTT	CAWRWRTGEAGELFF	TRBJ2-2	TRBD1	TRBV30
TGTGCCAGCAGTGAATTCATCCTGAACACTGAAGCTTTCTTT	CASSEFILNTEAFF	TRBJ1-1	NA	TRBV2
TGTGCCAGCAGCCTCAAAGGGCTAGCGGGAGACCCAGGGTACGAGCAGTACTTC	CASSLKGLAGDPGYEQYF	TRBJ2-7	TRBD2	TRBV7-8
TGTGCCAGTAGTATCGGAGGGATCTATGGCTACACCTTC	CASSIGGIYGYTF	TRBJ1-2	NA	TRBV19
TGTGCCAGCTCACGTAACCCCGGGACAGGAAACACCGGGGAGCTGTTTTTT	CASSRNPGTGNTGELFF	TRBJ2-2	TRBD1	TRBV18
TGTGCCAGCAGCGAGAAGACAGGGACCTACAATGAGCAGTTCTTC	CASSEKTGTYNEQFF	TRBJ2-1	TRBD1	TRBV7-9
TGCGCCAGCAGCTTTTCTCCCGGGACAGGGGACATGAACACTGAAGCTTTCTTT	CASSFSPGTGDMNTEAFF	TRBJ1-1	TRBD1	TRBV5-1
TGTGCCACCAGCAGAGATCGTGATCAGCCCCAGCATTTT	CATSRDRDQPQHF	TRBJ1-5	NA	TRBV15
TGTGCCAGCAGTCCACGGGACGCGGGATACCATAACAACACCGGGGAGCTGTTTTTT	CASSPRDAGYHNNTGELFF	TRBJ2-2	NA	TRBV27
TGTGCCAGCAGCTTAGCTAACAGCGGGGGCTACGAGCAGTACTTC	CASSLANSGGYEQYF	TRBJ2-7	TRBD2	TRBV7-6
TGTGCCAGCAGTGGAAGAGGGTCTGAGCAGTTCTTC	CASSGRGSEQFF	TRBJ2-1	NA	TRBV6-1
TGTGCCAGCAGTTACTCGACAGCTTCACAATACGAGCAGTACTTC	CASSYSTASQYEQYF	TRBJ2-7	NA	TRBV6-5
TGTGCCAGCTCACCAACCTTGCGGGAGGGCTCCGAGCAGTACTTC	CASSPTLREGSEQYF	TRBJ2-7	TRBD2	TRBV18
TGTGCCAGCAGCCAAGTGGGGGCAGGGAGCGCCTACGAGCAGTACTTC	CASSQVGAGSAYEQYF	TRBJ2-7	NA	TRBV14
TGCGCCAGCAGCCAAGATTGGAGTCGAGAAAGGGAGCAGTACTTC	CASSQDWSREREQYF	TRBJ2-7	NA	TRBV4-1
TGTGCCAGCAGTTTAGCTAGCGGGTTTTCCTACGAGCAGTACTTC	CASSLASGFSYEQYF	TRBJ2-7	TRBD2	TRBV28
TGTGCCAGCAGCTCAGACAGGGGCACTGAAGCTTTCTTT	CASSSDRGTEAFF	TRBJ1-1	TRBD1	TRBV7-9
TGTGCCAGCAGCTTACCCGTCGCCGGTGGCACAGATACGCAGTATTTT	CASSLPVAGGTDTQYF	TRBJ2-3	NA	TRBV7-9
TGCGCCAGCAGCTTGCCTTCGGATGAGCAGTTCTTC	CASSLPSDEQFF	TRBJ2-1	NA	TRBV5-1
TGTGCCAGCAGCTTGGGGGACAGCACCGGGGAGCTGTTTTTT	CASSLGDSTGELFF	TRBJ2-2	TRBD1	TRBV13
TGTGCCAGTAACGAAAAATCAGGGGGCGGCGGCTACACCTTC	CASNEKSGGGGYTF	TRBJ1-2	TRBD1	TRBV19
TGTGCCAGCAGCGGCACAGTCGGGGGGCATAAGGGCTACACCTTC	CASSGTVGGHKGYTF	TRBJ1-2	NA	TRBV5-4
TGTGCCAGTAGATCAAGACAGGGTCTCTCTGGGGCCAACGTCCTGACTTTC	CASRSRQGLSGANVLTF	TRBJ2-6	TRBD1	TRBV19
TGTGCCAGCACCGAAGCGGGAGTCAACTACGAGGACAACTTC	CASTEAGVNYEDNF	TRBJ2-7	TRBD2	TRBV7-8
TGTGCCAGCAGTGACCGGGACAGGACCCTTAGTACAACTAATGAAAAACTGTTTTTT	CASSDRDRTLSTTNEKLFF	TRBJ1-4	TRBD1	TRBV6-4
TGCAGCGTCGACAGGGGGACTAATGAAAAACTGTTTTTT	CSVDRGTNEKLFF	TRBJ1-4	TRBD1	TRBV29-1
TGTGCCATCAGTTGGACTGAGGAGACCCAGTACTTC	CAISWTEETQYF	TRBJ2-5	NA	TRBV10-3
TGTGCCACCTCCTTTATCTCGGGGAACACTGAAGCTTTCTTT	CATSFISGNTEAFF	TRBJ1-1	NA	TRBV19
TGTGCCAGCAGCTTATGGGACAGCCCTTCTGGGGCCAACGTCCTGACTTTC	CASSLWDSPSGANVLTF	TRBJ2-6	TRBD1	TRBV13
TGTGCCAGCAGCTTAGTCAGCGGGAGCTTCTACGAGCAGTACTTC	CASSLVSGSFYEQYF	TRBJ2-7	TRBD2	TRBV7-9
TGCGCCAGCAGCCAAGATTGGGCGGGGGGTTACTACAATGAGCAGTTCTTC	CASSQDWAGGYYNEQFF	TRBJ2-1	TRBD2	TRBV4-3
TGTGCCAGCAGGGCCGGGACTAGCTGGAGTGTGGAGCAGTTCTTC	CASRAGTSWSVEQFF	TRBJ2-1	TRBD2	TRBV6-5
TGTGCCAGCAGTTTGATGACAGGGTCGCACACTGAAGCTTTCTTT	CASSLMTGSHTEAFF	TRBJ1-1	TRBD1	TRBV7-9
TGTGCCAGCAGCTTAGGACAGTACACCGGGGAGCTGTTTTTT	CASSLGQYTGELFF	TRBJ2-2	NA	TRBV11-3
TGTGCCAGCAGCTTATCTCAGCGGGGGGCTGGCACCGGGGAGCTGTTTTTT	CASSLSQRGAGTGELFF	TRBJ2-2	TRBD2	TRBV7-2
TGTGCCAGCAGCCTCTTCGGGGTGGGCGCAGATACGCAGTATTTT	CASSLFGVGADTQYF	TRBJ2-3	NA	TRBV6-5
TGTGCCAGCAGTTACGTAGCGGGGGCGTATAATGAGCAGTTCTTC	CASSYVAGAYNEQFF	TRBJ2-1	TRBD2	TRBV6-6
TGTGCCAGCAGTGAAGCACCGGGATATTACTATGGCTACACCTTC	CASSEAPGYYYGYTF	TRBJ1-2	NA	TRBV6-1
TGTGCCAGCAGCTTGAGAGGGCCAACTAATGAAAAACTGTTTTTT	CASSLRGPTNEKLFF	TRBJ1-4	NA	TRBV5-5
TGTGCCAGCAGTACCGGGACTAGCGGGCCCTACGAGCAGTACTTC	CASSTGTSGPYEQYF	TRBJ2-7	TRBD2	TRBV6-6
TGCGCCAGCAGCCACCTAGGTTCTGGAAACACCATATATTTT	CASSHLGSGNTIYF	TRBJ1-3	NA	TRBV4-1
TGTGCCACCGCCCTCTTGGGAGCTAGAGAAGAGACCCAGTACTTC	CATALLGAREETQYF	TRBJ2-5	NA	TRBV6-5